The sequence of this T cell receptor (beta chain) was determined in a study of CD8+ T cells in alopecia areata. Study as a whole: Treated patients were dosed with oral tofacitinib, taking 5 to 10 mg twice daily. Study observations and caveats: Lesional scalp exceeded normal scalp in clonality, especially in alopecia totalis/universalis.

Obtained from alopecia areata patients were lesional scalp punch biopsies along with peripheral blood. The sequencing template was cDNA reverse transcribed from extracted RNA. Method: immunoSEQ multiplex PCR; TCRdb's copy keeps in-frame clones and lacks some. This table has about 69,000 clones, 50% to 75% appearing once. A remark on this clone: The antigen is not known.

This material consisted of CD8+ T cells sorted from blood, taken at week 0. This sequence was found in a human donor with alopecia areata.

The CDR3 is CSVADRGPDYEQYF. CDR3 bases: TGCAGCGTTGCCGACAGGGGGCCAGACTACGAGCAGTACTTC. The chain joins TRBV29-1 to TRBJ2-7; 10 bases are a match to TRBD1. J gave up 3 bases and V 4 bases, and 6 bases lay outside the gene matches. The germline V gene has CDR1 SQVTM and CDR2 ANQGSEA. This CDR3 has 14 amino acids.